One T cell receptor (beta chain) is described in this entry. Antigen specificity is unknown. In germline, CDR1 is DFQATT, CDR2 SNEGSKA (reference sequence). V was clipped by 3 bases and J by 6 bases, with 8 bases between them. The CDR3 is made up of 11 amino acids. MiXCR was run by TCRdb on the reads, yielding one entry per CDR3 protein. In the table there are roughly 760,000 distinct CDR3 sequences, roughly 35% of which are singletons. The sample belongs to a study of T cell repertoires in cytomegalovirus infection. Study-wide background: It can be stated that public TCR beta signatures indicated CMV infection as well as a matching HLA type. Regarding the study as a whole: Totalled public TCR beta family frequency picked out people who carried CMV plus the relevant HLA. Dominating the ex vivo response were HLA-C-restricted CMV-specific TCR beta clonotypes.

The sequenced sample consisted of PBMCs. This receptor was identified in a human donor in good health (CMV status not recorded). Some clones in this sample may be carry-over from other donors' samples. The J gene is TRBJ1-2, the V gene TRBV20-1; D call uncertain. The CDR3 DNA sequence: TGCAGTGCTAGCCACCGGGATGGCTACACCTTC. Translated: CSASHRDGYTF.